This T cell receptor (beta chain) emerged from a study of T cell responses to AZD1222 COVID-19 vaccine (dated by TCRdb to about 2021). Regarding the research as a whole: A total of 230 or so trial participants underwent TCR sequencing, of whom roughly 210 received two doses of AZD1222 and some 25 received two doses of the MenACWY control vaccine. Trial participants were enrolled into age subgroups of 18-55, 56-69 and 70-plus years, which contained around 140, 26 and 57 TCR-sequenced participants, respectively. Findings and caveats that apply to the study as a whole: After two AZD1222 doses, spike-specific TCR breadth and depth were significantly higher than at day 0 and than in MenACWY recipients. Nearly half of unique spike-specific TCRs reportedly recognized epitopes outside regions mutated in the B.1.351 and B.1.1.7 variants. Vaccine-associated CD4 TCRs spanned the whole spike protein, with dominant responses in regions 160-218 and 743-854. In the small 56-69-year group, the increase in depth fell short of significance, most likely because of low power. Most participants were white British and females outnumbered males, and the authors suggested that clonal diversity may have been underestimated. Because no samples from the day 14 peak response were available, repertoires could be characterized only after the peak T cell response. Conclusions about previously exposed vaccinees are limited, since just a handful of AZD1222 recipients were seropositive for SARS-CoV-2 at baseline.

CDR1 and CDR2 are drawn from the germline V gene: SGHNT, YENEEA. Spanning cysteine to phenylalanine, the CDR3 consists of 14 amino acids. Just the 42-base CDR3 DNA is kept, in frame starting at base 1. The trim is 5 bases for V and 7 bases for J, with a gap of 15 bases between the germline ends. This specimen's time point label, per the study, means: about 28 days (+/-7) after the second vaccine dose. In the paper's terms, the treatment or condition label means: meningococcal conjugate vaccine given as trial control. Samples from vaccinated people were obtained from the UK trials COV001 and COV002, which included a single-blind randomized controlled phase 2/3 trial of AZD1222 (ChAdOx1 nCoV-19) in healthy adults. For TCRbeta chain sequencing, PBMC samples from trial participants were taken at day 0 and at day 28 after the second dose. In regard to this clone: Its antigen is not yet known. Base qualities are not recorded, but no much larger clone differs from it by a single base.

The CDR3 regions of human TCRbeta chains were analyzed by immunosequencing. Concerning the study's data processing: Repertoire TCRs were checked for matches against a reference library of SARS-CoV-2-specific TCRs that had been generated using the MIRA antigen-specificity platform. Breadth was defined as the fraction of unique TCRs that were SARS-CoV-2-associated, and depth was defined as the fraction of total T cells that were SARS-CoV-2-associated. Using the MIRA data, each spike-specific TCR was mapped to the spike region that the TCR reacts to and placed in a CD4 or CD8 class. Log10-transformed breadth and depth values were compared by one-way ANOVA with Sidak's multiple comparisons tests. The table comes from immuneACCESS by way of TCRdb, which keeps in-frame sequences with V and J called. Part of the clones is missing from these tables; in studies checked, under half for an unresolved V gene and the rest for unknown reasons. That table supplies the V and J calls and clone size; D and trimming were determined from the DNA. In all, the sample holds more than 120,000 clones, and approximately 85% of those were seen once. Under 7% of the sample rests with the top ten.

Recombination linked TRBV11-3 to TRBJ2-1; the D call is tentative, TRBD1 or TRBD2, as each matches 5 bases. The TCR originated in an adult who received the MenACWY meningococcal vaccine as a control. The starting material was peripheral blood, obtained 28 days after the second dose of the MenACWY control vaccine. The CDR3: CASSPRGARNEQFF. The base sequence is TGTGCCAGCAGCCCGCGAGGGGCGAGGAATGAGCAGTTCTTC.